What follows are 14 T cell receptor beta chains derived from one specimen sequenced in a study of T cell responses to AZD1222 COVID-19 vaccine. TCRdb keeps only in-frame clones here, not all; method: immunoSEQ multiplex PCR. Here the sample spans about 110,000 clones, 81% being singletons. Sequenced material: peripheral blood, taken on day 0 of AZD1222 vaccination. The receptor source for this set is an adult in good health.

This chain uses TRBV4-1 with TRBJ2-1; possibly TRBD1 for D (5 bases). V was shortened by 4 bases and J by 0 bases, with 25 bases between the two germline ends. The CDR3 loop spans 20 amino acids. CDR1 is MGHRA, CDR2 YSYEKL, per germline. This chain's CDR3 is CASSRAGRTANKISYNEQFF. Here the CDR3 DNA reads TGCGCCAGCAGCCGAGCAGGGCGGACCGCAAACAAAATCTCCTACAATGAGCAGTTCTTC.

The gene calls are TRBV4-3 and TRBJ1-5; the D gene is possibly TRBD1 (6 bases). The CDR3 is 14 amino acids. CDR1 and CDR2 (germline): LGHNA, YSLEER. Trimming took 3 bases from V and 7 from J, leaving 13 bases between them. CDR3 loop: CASSQASGAQPQHF. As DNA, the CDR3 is TGCGCCAGCAGCCAGGCATCAGGGGCCCAGCCCCAGCATTTT.

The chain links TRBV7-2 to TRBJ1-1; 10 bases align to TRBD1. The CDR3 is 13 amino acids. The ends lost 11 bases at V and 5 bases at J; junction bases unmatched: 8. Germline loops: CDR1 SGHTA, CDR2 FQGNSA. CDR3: CAGYGTGVTEAFF. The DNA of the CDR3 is TGTGCCGGATACGGGACAGGGGTTACTGAAGCTTTCTTT.

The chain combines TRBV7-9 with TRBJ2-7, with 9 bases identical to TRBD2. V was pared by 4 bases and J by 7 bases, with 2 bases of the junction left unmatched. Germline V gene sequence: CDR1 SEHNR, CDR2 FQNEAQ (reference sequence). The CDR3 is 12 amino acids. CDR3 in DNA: TGTGCCAGCAGCTCCCTAGCGGGGGAGCAGTACTTC. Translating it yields CASSSLAGEQYF. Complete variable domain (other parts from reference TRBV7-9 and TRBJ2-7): DTGVSQNPRHKITKRGQNVTFRCDPISEHNRLYWYRQTLGQGPEFLTYFQNEAQLEKSRLLSDRFSAERPKGSFSTLEIQRTEQGDSAMYLCASSSLAGEQYFGPGTRLTVT.

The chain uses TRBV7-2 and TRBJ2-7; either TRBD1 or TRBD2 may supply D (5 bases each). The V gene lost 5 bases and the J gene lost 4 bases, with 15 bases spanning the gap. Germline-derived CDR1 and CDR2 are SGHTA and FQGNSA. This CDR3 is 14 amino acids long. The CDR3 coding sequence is TGTGCCAGCAGCACGACCGGGACGGTGTACGAGCAGTACTTC. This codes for CASSTTGTVYEQYF. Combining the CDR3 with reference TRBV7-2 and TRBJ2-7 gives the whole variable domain GAGVSQSPSNKVTEKGKDVELRCDPISGHTALYWYRQSLGQGLEFLIYFQGNSAPDKSGLPSDRFSAERTGGSVSTLTIQRTQQEDSAVYLCASSTTGTVYEQYFGPGTRLTVT.

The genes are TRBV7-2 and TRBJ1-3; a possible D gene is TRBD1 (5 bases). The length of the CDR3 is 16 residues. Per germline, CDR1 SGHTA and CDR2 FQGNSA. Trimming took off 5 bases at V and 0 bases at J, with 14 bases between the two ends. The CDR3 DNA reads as TGTGCCAGCAGCCCGAGGTCGGGGGGCTCTGGAAACACCATATATTTT. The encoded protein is CASSPRSGGSGNTIYF.

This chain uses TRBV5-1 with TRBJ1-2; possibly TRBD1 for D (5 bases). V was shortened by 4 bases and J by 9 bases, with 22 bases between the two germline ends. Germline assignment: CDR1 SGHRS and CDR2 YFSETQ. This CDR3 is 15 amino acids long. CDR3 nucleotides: TGCGCCAGCAGCCACGACGTTTTGGGACCTTATCGCTACACCTTC. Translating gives CASSHDVLGPYRYTF.

The CDR3 DNA is TGTGCCAGCAGCTTGAGGACAGGGGAGTGGCATGAGCAGTTCTTC. The encoded protein is CASSLRTGEWHEQFF. The V and J genes are TRBV11-2 and TRBJ2-1, with 9 bases aligning to TRBD1. V lost 3 bases and J lost 8; bases outside the gene matches: 8. CDR1 and CDR2 (germline): SGHAT, FQNNGV. The CDR3 extends over 15 amino acids.

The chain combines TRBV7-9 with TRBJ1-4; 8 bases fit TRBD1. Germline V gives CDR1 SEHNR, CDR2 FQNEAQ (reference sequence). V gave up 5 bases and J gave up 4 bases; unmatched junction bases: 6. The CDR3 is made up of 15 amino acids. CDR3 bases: TGTGCCAGCAGCCCGGGACAGGTTAATAATGAAAAACTGTTTTTT. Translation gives CASSPGQVNNEKLFF.

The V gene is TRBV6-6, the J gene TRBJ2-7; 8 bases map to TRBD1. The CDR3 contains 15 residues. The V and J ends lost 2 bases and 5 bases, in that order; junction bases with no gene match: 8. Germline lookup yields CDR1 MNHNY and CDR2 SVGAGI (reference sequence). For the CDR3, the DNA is TGTGCCAGCAGTTACCTCTGGACAGGGTCCCACGAGCAGTACTTC. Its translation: CASSYLWTGSHEQYF.

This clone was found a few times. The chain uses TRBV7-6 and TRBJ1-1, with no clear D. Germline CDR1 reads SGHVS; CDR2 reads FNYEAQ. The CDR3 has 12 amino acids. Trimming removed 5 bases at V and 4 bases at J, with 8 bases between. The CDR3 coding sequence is TGTGCCAGCAGCCCTTCGGGCACTGAAGCTTTCTTT. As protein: CASSPSGTEAFF. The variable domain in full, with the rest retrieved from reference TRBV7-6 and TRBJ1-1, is GAGVSQSPRYKVTKRGQDVALRCDPISGHVSLYWYRQALGQGPEFLTYFNYEAQQDKSGLPNDRFSAERPEGSISTLTIQRTEQRDSAMYRCASSPSGTEAFFGQGTRLTVV.

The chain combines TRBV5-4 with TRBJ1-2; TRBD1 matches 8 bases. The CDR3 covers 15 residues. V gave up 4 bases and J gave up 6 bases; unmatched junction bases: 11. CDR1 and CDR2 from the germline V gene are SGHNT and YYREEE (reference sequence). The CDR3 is CASSLTGQAQHGYTF. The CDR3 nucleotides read TGTGCCAGCAGCCTCACGGGACAGGCCCAACATGGCTACACCTTC.

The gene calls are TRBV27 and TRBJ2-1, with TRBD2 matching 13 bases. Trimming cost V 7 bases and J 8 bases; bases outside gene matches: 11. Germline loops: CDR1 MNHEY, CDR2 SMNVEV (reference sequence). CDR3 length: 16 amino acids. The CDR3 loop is CASNKLAGGSRDEQFF. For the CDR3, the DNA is TGTGCCAGCAACAAACTAGCGGGAGGGTCCCGGGATGAGCAGTTCTTC.

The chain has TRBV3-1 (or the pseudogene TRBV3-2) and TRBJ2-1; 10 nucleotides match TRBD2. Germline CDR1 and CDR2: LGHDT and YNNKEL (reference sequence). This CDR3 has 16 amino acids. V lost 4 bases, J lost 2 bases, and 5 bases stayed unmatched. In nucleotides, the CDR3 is TGTGCCAGCAGCCCTACAGCGGGAGGGGCCTACAATGAGCAGTTCTTC. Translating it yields CASSPTAGGAYNEQFF.